These 2 T cell receptor beta chains were all obtained from the same sample, sequenced in a study of blood T cells in healthy people across ages. The use of a sample-barcoded 5' primer and a J-beta primer mix characterized a second PCR of roughly 6 to 11 cycles. Each CDR3 protein is one row after TCRdb ran MiXCR on the 5' RACE reads. The data hold 1.5 million to 2 million distinct CDR3 sequences, with less than 50% observed a single time. Material: blood. The receptors shown here come from a woman aged 40 to 55 in good health.

This clonotype appeared a few times. The genes are TRBV5-6 and TRBJ2-4, with 8 bases identical to TRBD1. Looked up from germline, CDR1 is SGHDT and CDR2 is YYEEEE. With 4 bases clipped from V and 8 bases from J, the junction kept 8 bases outside the gene matches. The CDR3 is 14 amino acids. Here the CDR3 reads CASSVGQGEYIQYF. The CDR3 DNA follows: TGTGCCAGCAGCGTCGGACAGGGCGAGTACATTCAGTACTTC.

This clonotype was counted between two and nine times. This rearrangement joins TRBV29-1 to TRBJ1-2; a possible D gene is TRBD1 (5 bases). Germline V CDR1 and CDR2: SQVTM, ANQGSEA. Trimming left V 7 bases short and J 8 bases short, with 17 bases between. The CDR3 is 12 amino acids. CDR3 residues: CSGGERSLGYTF. The CDR3 nucleotides are TGCAGCGGGGGGGAACGCTCCCTAGGCTACACCTTC.